The 15 T cell receptor beta chains presented below share a single source sample, sequenced in a study of blood T cell repertoires in COVID-19. TCRdb keeps only in-frame clones here, not all; method: immunoSEQ multiplex PCR. The sample contains approximately 260,000 clones, approximately 82% of which appear only once. The sequenced sample was peripheral blood. These TCRs come from a woman older than 75 with active or convalescent COVID-19.

The chain recombines TRBV7-9 with TRBJ2-7, with TRBD1 matching over 8 bases. V was clipped by 5 bases and J by 5 bases; unmatched bases: 11. The CDR3 extends over 15 amino acids. The germline V gene has CDR1 SEHNR and CDR2 FQNEAQ (reference sequence). The chain's CDR3 is CASSGGTGQGHEQYF. The CDR3 DNA reads TGTGCCAGCAGCGGGGGGACAGGTCAGGGCCACGAGCAGTACTTC.

The gene calls are TRBV5-6 and TRBJ1-5; D might be TRBD1 (6 bases). CDR1 is SGHDT, CDR2 YYEEEE, per germline. The CDR3 consists of 14 residues. Trimming took 4 bases from V and 7 from J, leaving 15 bases between them. This CDR3 reads CASSLLHQGQPQHF. The CDR3 DNA reads as TGTGCCAGCAGCCTACTTCACCAGGGGCAGCCCCAGCATTTT.

The rearrangement joins TRBV28 to TRBJ2-7; D uncertain. The CDR3 covers 12 residues. Germline assignment: CDR1 MDHEN and CDR2 SYDVKM. With 1 base removed from V and 6 bases from J, the gap between germline ends came to 7 bases. This chain's CDR3 is CASSLLRSEQYF. In nucleotides, the CDR3 is TGTGCCAGCAGTTTATTGCGGTCCGAGCAGTACTTC. Full variable domain (missing parts from reference TRBV28 and TRBJ2-7): DVKVTQSSRYLVKRTGEKVFLECVQDMDHENMFWYRQDPGLGLRLIYFSYDVKMKEKGDIPEGYSVSREKKERFSLILESASTNQTSMYLCASSLLRSEQYFGPGTRLTVT.

Comment on this clone: Mismatch with germline at one junction end may stem from a read error. This rearrangement joins TRBV2 to TRBJ2-1, with 9 bases that match TRBD1. This CDR3 is 15 amino acids long. CDR1 and CDR2 from the germline V gene are SNHLY and FYNNEI. The CDR3 here is CASNREGNAGTGTIF. The CDR3 DNA sequence: TGTGCCAGCAACAGGGAAGGGAACGCCGGGACAGGGACGATCTTC.

The V call is TRBV6-5, the J call TRBJ1-3, with 7 bases lining up with TRBD1. The CDR3 runs to 15 residues. Unmatched junction bases numbered 3, after V lost 0 bases and J lost 4 bases. The germline gives CDR1 MNHEY, CDR2 SVGAGI. CDR3 amino acids: CASSYSGQRGNTIYF. CDR3 nucleotide sequence: TGTGCCAGCAGTTACTCGGGACAGAGAGGAAACACCATATATTTT.

This chain links TRBV7-9 with TRBJ1-4; D is ambiguous. The length of the CDR3 is 13 residues. Germline V gives CDR1 SEHNR, CDR2 FQNEAQ (reference sequence). Trimming shortened V by 4 bases and J by 8 bases, and 11 bases separated the two germline ends. CDR3 sequence (DNA): TGTGCCAGCAGCTCCCTCAATGAGGAAAAACTGTTTTTT. Protein sequence: CASSSLNEEKLFF. Using reference TRBV7-9 and TRBJ1-4 for the parts outside the CDR3, the full variable domain is DTGVSQNPRHKITKRGQNVTFRCDPISEHNRLYWYRQTLGQGPEFLTYFQNEAQLEKSRLLSDRFSAERPKGSFSTLEIQRTEQGDSAMYLCASSSLNEEKLFFGSGTQLSVL.

The V and J genes are TRBV5-1 and TRBJ2-5; 11 bases align to TRBD1. With 4 bases clipped from V and 1 base from J, the junction kept 6 bases outside the gene matches. The germline V gene encodes CDR1 SGHRS and CDR2 YFSETQ. The CDR3 is made up of 16 amino acids. For the CDR3, the DNA is TGCGCCAGCAGCAGCGGACAGGGGGCGATCCAAGAGACCCAGTACTTC. This gives the protein CASSSGQGAIQETQYF. Complete variable domain (other parts from reference TRBV5-1 and TRBJ2-5): KAGVTQTPRYLIKTRGQQVTLSCSPISGHRSVSWYQQTPGQGLQFLFEYFSETQRNKGNFPGRFSGRQFSNSRSEMNVSTLELGDSALYLCASSSGQGAIQETQYFGPGTRLLVL.

The genes are TRBV2 and TRBJ1-4; no reliable D call. The germline V gene has CDR1 SNHLY and CDR2 FYNNEI. CDR3 size: 14 residues. V was trimmed by 8 bases and J by 7 bases, leaving 17 bases between them. The CDR3 protein is CASGPRGWSEKLFF. The CDR3 nucleotides read TGTGCCAGCGGCCCCCGGGGTTGGTCTGAAAAACTGTTTTTT.

This clone appeared a single time. The chain couples TRBV21-1 to TRBJ1-1; TRBD1, the table's D call, lacks a check against the DNA. TRBV21-1 corresponds to a pseudogene. The length of the CDR3 is 16 residues. The CDR3 bases are TGTGCCAGCAGCAAAGCAACGGACACGGTCAACTATGAAGCTTTCTTT. Its translation: CASSKATDTVNYEAFF.

The CDR3 here is CASSESEENTEAFF. The CDR3 DNA reads TGTGCCAGCAGTGAATCGGAGGAGAACACTGAAGCTTTCTTT. The chain employs TRBV25-1 and TRBJ1-1; D is uncertain. Trimming removed 1 base from V and 1 base from J, with 7 bases in between. Germline values: CDR1 MGHDK, CDR2 SYGVNS. The CDR3 has 14 residues.

V gene TRBV4-1 combines with J gene TRBJ1-1; D not resolved. CDR1 and CDR2 (germline): MGHRA, YSYEKL. This CDR3 region has 15 residues. Between the trimmed V and J ends, which lost 0 bases and 4 bases, there was a span of 12 bases. The CDR3 nucleotides are TGCGCCAGCAGCCAAGATAGTTCGCGGGGCACTGAAGCTTTCTTT. It translates to CASSQDSSRGTEAFF.

This sequence joins TRBV7-6 and TRBJ2-7, with TRBD1 matching 7 bases. Germline V CDR1 and CDR2: SGHVS, FNYEAQ. This CDR3 contains 16 residues. The V and J ends lost 0 bases and 4 bases, in that order; junction bases with no gene match: 9. The CDR3 spells CASSLASGQSIYEQYF. CDR3 nucleotide sequence: TGTGCCAGCAGCTTAGCTTCGGGACAGTCGATTTACGAGCAGTACTTC. Full variable domain (remainder filled in from reference TRBV7-6 and TRBJ2-7): GAGVSQSPRYKVTKRGQDVALRCDPISGHVSLYWYRQALGQGPEFLTYFNYEAQQDKSGLPNDRFSAERPEGSISTLTIQRTEQRDSAMYRCASSLASGQSIYEQYFGPGTRLTVT.

The rearrangement joins TRBV25-1 to TRBJ2-2; unclear D gene. The germline V gene has CDR1 MGHDK and CDR2 SYGVNS. V lost 1 base, J lost 6 bases, and 6 bases lay in between. There are 13 residues in the CDR3. CDR3 nucleotide sequence: TGTGCCAGCAGTGAATTAGTAGCCGGGGAGCTGTTTTTT. Protein product: CASSELVAGELFF.

V is TRBV5-1 and J is TRBJ1-3, with D uncertain. V was pared by 4 bases and J by 3 bases, with 17 bases between. Germline loops: CDR1 SGHRS, CDR2 YFSETQ. There are 16 residues in the CDR3. CDR3 sequence reads: CASSPGFGGGGNTIYF. In DNA form, the CDR3 reads TGCGCCAGCAGCCCGGGGTTCGGCGGAGGTGGAAACACCATATATTTT.

This chain joins TRBV6-5 and TRBJ2-2; 7 nucleotides agree with TRBD1. The CDR3 has 14 amino acids. Trimming at V came to 6 bases and at J to 3 bases, leaving 4 bases not matched to a gene. The germline V gene encodes CDR1 MNHEY and CDR2 SVGAGI. The DNA of the CDR3 is TGTGCCAGCAGCCGGGACAGTTACACCGGGGAGCTGTTTTTT. It specifies CASSRDSYTGELFF.